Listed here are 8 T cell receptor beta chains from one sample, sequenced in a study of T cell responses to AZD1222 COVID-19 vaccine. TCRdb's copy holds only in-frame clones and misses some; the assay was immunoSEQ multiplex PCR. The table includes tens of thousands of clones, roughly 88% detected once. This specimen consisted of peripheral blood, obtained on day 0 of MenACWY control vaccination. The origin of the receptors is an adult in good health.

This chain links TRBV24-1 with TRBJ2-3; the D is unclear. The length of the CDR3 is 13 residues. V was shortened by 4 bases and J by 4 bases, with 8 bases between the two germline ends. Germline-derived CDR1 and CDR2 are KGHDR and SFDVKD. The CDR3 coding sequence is TGTGCCACCAGTGAGAGTGGACCAGATACGCAGTATTTT. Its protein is CATSESGPDTQYF.

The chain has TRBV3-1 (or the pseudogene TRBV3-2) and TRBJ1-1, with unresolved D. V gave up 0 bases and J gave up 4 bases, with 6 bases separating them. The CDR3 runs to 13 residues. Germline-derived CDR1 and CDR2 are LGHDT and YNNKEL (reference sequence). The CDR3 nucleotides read TGTGCCAGCAGCCAAGATCTGCCCACTGAAGCTTTCTTT. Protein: CASSQDLPTEAFF.

In DNA, the CDR3 is TGCAGCGTTGCGAGTTCGGGGGTATCGGCCGGGGAGCTGTTTTTT. It is translated as CSVASSGVSAGELFF. The genes are TRBV29-1 and TRBJ2-2; TRBD2 might be the D (6 bases). The CDR3 length is 15 residues. The germline gives CDR1 SQVTM, CDR2 ANQGSEA. V was shortened by 4 bases and J by 6 bases, with 18 bases between the two germline ends.

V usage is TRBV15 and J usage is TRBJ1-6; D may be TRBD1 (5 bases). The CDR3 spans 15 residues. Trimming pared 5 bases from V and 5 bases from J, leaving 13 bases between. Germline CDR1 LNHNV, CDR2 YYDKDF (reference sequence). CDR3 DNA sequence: TGTGCCACCAGCGGCTACGGGACCGATAATTCACCCCTCCACTTT. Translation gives CATSGYGTDNSPLHF.

The CDR3 loop is CASSIGTSKETQYF. The DNA for the CDR3 is TGTGCCAGTAGTATTGGGACCTCTAAGGAGACCCAGTACTTC. V is TRBV19 and J is TRBJ2-5; D may be TRBD1 or TRBD2 (5 bases each). CDR3 length: 14 amino acids. Trimming shortened V by 3 bases and J by 5 bases, and 13 bases separated the two germline ends. Looked up from germline, CDR1 is LNHDA and CDR2 is SQIVND (reference sequence).

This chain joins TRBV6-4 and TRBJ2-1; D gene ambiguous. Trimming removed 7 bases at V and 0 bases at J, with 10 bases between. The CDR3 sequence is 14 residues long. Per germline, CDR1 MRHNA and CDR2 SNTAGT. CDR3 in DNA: TGTGCCAGCAAGTATGAGAGCTCCTACAATGAGCAGTTCTTC. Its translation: CASKYESSYNEQFF.

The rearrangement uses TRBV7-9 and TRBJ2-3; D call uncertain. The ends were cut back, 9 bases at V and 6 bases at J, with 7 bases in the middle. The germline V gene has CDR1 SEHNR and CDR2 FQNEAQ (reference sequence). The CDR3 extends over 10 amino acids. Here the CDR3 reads CASEADTQYF. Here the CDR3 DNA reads TGTGCCAGTGAAGCGGATACGCAGTATTTT.

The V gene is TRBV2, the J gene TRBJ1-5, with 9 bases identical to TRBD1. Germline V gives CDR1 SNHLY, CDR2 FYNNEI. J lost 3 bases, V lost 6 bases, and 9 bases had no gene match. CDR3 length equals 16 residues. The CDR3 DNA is TGTGCCAGCAGGAATCAAGGGACAGGGTTCAATCAGCCCCAGCATTTT. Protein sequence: CASRNQGTGFNQPQHF.